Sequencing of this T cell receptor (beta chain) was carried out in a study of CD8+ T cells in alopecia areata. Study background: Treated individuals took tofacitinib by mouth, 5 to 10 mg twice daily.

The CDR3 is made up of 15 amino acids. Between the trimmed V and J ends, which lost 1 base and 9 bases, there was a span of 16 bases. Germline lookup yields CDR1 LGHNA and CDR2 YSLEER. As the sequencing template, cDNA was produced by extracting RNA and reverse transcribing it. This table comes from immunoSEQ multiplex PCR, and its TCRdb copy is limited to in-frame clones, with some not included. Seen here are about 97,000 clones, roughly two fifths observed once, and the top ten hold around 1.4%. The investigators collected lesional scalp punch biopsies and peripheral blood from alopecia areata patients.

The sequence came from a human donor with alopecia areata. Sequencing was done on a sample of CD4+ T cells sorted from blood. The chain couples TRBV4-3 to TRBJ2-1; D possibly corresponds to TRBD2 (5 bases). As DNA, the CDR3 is TGCGCCAGCAGCCAAGGGACTCGCCGTACCAGTGAGCAGTTCTTC. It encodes CASSQGTRRTSEQFF.